The present entry profiles one T cell receptor beta chain with its context. Antigen unknown. TCRdb re-called the 5' RACE reads; one entry per CDR3 protein, DNA not given. The sample has about 120,000 distinct CDR3 sequences. These data are taken from a study of T cells expressing NK-cell markers. Study in general: Serological testing identified most of the eight sequenced donors as HCMV-seropositive and one as seronegative.

Study-level findings and limits: NKG2C+ dominant clonotypes from roughly 6 donors made up about 1.0-7.5% of CD8+ T cells.

The material sequenced was blood T cells: a sorted CD56 or NKG2C T cell subset, CD4+ or CD8+ T cells, or bulk PBMC T cells (not recorded which). The sequence came from a woman aged 18-70 years in good health.

The CDR3 is CASSDLAGVNEQFF. The V and J genes are TRBV2 and TRBJ2-1; TCRdb selects TRBD2, and the lack of DNA leaves this call unchecked. CDR1 SNHLY and CDR2 FYNNEI come from the germline V gene. CDR3 length equals 14 residues.